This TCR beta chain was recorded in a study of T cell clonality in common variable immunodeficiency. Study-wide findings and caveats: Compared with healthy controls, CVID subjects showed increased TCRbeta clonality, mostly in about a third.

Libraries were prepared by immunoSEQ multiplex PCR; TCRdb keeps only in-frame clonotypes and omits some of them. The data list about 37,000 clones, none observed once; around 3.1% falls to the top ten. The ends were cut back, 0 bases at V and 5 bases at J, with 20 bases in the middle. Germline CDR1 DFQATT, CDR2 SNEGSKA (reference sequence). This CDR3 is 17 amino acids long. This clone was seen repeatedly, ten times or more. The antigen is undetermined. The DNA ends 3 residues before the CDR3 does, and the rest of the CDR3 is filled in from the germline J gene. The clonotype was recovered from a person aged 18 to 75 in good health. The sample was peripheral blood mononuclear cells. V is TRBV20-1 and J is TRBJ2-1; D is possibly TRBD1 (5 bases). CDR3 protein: CSARDPGKVRFDNEQFF. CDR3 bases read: TGCAGTGCTAGAGACCCAGGGAAAGTTAGGTTTGACAATGAG.